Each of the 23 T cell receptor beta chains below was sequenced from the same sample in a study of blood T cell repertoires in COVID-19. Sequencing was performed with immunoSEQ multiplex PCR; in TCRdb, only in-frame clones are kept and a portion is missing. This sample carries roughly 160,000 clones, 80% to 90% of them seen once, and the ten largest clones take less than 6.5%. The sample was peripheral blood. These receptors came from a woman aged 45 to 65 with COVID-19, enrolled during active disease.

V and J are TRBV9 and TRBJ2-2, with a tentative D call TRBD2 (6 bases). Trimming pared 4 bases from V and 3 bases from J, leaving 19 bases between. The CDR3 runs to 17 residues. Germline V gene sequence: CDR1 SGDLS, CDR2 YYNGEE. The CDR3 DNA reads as TGTGCCAGCAGCCCCCGTACGTCGCGGGATTACACCGGGGAGCTGTTTTTT. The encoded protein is CASSPRTSRDYTGELFF.

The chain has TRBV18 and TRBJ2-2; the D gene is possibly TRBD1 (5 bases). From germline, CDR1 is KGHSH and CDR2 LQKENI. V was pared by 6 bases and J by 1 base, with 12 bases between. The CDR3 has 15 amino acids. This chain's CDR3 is CASSVRVQNTGELFF. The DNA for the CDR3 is TGTGCCAGCTCGGTCAGGGTCCAGAACACCGGGGAGCTGTTTTTT.

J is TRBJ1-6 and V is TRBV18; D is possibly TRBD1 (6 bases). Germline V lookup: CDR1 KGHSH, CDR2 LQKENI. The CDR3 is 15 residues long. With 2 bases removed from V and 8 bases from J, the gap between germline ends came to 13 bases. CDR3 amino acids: CASSPRQAQDSPLHF. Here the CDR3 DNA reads TGTGCCAGCTCACCAAGACAGGCGCAAGATTCACCCCTCCACTTT.

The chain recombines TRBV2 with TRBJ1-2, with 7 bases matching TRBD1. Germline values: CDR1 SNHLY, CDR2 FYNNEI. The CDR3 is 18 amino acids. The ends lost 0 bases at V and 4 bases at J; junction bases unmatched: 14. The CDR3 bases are TGTGCCAGCAGTGAAGCCCTCCAGGAGGGGGCTGAGGGCTATGGCTACACCTTC. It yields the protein CASSEALQEGAEGYGYTF.

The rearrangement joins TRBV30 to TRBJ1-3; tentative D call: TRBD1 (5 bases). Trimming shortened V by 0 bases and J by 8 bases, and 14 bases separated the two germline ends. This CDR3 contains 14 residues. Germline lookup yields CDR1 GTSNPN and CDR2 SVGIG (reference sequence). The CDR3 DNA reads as TGTGCCTGGAGTGTAGTGGGTGGGGGGGACACCATATATTTT. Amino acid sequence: CAWSVVGGGDTIYF.

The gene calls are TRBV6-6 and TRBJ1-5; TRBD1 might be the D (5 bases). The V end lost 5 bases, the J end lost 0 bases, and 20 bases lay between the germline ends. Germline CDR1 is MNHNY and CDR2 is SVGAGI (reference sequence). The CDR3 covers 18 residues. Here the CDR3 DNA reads TGTGCCAGCAGTCCCGGCTCCCAGGGTTCCTATAGCAATCAGCCCCAGCATTTT. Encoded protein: CASSPGSQGSYSNQPQHF.

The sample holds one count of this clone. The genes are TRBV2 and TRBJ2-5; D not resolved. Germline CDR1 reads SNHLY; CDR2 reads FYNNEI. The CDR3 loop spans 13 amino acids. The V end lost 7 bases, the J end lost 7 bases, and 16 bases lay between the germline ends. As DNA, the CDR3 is TGTGCCAGCACAAAACTACCCTCGGGGACCCAGTACTTC. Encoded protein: CASTKLPSGTQYF.

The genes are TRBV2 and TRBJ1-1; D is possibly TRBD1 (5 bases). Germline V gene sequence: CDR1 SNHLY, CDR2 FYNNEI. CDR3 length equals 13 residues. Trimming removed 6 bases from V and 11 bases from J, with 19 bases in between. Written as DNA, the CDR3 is TGTGCCAGCAGCGCAGGGAAGTTTTTCGGGGCTTTCTTT. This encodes CASSAGKFFGAFF.

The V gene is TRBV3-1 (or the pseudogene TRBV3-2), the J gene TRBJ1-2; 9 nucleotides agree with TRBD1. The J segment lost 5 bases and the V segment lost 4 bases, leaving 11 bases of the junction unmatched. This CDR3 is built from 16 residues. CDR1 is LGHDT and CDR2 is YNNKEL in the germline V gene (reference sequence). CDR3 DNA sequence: TGTGCCAGCAGCCGGGGACAACAGGGGGCCGGATATGGCTACACCTTC. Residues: CASSRGQQGAGYGYTF.

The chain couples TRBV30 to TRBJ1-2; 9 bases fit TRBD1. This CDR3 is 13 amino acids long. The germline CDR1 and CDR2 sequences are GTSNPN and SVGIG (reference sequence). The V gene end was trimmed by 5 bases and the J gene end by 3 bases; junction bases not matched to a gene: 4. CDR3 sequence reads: CAWGRQGDYGYTF. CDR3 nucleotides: TGTGCCTGGGGAAGACAGGGGGACTATGGCTACACCTTC.

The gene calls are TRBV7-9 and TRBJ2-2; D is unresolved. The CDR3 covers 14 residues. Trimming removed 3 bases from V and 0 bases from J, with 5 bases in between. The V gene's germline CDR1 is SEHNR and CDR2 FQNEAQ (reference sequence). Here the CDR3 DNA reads TGTGCCAGCAGCTTTATAACGAACACCGGGGAGCTGTTTTTT. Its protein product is CASSFITNTGELFF.

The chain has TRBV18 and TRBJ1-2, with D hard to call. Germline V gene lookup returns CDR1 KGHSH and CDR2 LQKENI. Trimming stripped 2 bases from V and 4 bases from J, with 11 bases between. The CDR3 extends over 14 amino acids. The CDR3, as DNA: TGTGCCAGCTCACCAACCCAGGAACTCTATGGCTACACCTTC. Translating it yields CASSPTQELYGYTF. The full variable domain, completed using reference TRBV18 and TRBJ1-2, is NAGVMQNPRHLVRRRGQEARLRCSPMKGHSHVYWYRQLPEEGLKFMVYLQKENIIDESGMPKERFSAEFPKEGPSILRIQQVVRGDSAAYFCASSPTQELYGYTFGSGTRLTVV.

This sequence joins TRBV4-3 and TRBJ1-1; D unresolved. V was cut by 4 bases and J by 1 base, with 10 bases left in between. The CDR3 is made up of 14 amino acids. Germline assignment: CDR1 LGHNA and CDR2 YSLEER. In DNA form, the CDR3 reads TGCGCCAGCAGCCCTAGCGTTGGGAACACTGAAGCTTTCTTT. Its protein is CASSPSVGNTEAFF.

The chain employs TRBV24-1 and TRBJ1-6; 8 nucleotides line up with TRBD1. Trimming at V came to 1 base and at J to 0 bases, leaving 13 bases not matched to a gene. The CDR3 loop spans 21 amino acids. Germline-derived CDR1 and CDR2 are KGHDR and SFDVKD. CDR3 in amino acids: CATSDFPTGVSFNSYNSPLHF. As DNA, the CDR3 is TGTGCCACCAGTGATTTTCCGACAGGGGTGAGTTTCAACTCCTATAATTCACCCCTCCACTTT.

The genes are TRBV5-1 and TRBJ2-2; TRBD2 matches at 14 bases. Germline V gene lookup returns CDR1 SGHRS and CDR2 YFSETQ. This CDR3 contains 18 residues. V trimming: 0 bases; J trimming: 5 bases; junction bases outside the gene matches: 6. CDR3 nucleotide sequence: TGCGCCAGCAGCTTGGGGACTAGCGGGGGGCCGAGTACCGGGGAGCTGTTTTTT. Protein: CASSLGTSGGPSTGELFF.

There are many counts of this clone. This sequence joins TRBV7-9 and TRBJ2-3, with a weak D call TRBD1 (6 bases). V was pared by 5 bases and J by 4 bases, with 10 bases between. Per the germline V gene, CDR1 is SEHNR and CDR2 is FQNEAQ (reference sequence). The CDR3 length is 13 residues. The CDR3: CASSPRTADTQYF. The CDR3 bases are TGTGCCAGCAGCCCGCGGACAGCAGATACGCAGTATTTT.

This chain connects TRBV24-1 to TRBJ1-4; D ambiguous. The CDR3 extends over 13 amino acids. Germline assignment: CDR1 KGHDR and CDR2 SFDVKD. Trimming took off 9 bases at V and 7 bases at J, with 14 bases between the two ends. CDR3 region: CATASRNGEKLFF. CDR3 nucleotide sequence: TGTGCCACCGCGTCGCGGAACGGTGAAAAACTGTTTTTT.

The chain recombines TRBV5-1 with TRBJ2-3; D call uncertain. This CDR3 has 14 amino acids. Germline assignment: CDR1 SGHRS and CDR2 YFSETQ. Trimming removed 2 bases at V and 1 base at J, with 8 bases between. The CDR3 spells CASSFQDRTDTQYF. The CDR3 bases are TGCGCCAGCAGCTTCCAGGATCGCACAGATACGCAGTATTTT.

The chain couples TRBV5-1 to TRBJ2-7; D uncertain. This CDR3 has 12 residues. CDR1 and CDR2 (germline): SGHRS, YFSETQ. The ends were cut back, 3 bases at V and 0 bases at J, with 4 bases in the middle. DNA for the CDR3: TGCGCCAGCAGCTCCCGCTCCTACGAGCAGTACTTC. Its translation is CASSSRSYEQYF.

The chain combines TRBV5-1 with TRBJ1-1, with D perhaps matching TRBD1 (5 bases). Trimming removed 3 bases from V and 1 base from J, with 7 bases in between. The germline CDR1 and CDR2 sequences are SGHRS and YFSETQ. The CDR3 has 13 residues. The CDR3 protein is CASSSTENTEAFF. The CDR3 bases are TGCGCCAGCAGCTCGACAGAGAACACTGAAGCTTTCTTT.

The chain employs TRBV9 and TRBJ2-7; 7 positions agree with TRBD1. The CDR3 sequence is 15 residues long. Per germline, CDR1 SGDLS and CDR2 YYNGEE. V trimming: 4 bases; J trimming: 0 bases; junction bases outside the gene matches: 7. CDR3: CASSPGQVTSYEQYF. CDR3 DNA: TGTGCCAGCAGCCCCGGACAGGTGACCTCCTACGAGCAGTACTTC.

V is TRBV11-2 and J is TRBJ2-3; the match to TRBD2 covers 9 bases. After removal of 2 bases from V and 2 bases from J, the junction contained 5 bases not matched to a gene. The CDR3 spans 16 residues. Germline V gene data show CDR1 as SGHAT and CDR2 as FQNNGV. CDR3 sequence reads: CASSLRLAGPTDTQYF. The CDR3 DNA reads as TGTGCCAGCAGCTTACGGCTAGCGGGGCCCACAGATACGCAGTATTTT.

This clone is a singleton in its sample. CDR3 nucleotide sequence: TGTGCCAGCAGCCAAGATCCGTCAGGGAGGGCCTATGGCTACACCTTC. Translation gives CASSQDPSGRAYGYTF. The chain recombines TRBV4-2 with TRBJ1-2; D perhaps matches TRBD1 (5 bases). V lost 0 bases and J lost 4, with 15 bases in between. This CDR3 is built from 16 residues. Germline V gives CDR1 LGHNA, CDR2 YNFKEQ.